The rows below give T cell receptor beta chains drawn from one sample of a study of blood T cells in healthy people across ages. MiXCR was run by TCRdb on the 5' RACE reads, yielding one entry per CDR3 protein. The profile shows some 880,000 distinct CDR3 sequences, under 40% of them singletons. The sample was blood. The receptors stem from a man younger than 35 in good health. Both conserved end residues are part of each CDR3. The order of the fields is CDR3 protein, CDR3 DNA, clone size, V gene, D gene, J gene. The D gene is left open where the match is weak. The size of a clone is reported for some rows only, either as once, few or many, or as a class for expanded clones.

cdr3_aa: CASSPLGQRTDTQYF; cdr3_nt: TGTGCCAGCAGCCCGCTAGGGCAGCGCACAGATACGCAGTATTTT; clone_size: many; v_call: TRBV5-5; d_call: -; j_call: TRBJ2-3
cdr3_aa: CASSYSIGGNEQYF; cdr3_nt: TGTGCCAGCAGTTACTCGATAGGGGGCAACGAGCAGTACTTC; clone_size: -; v_call: TRBV6-6; d_call: TRBD1; j_call: TRBJ2-7
cdr3_aa: CASSREVIPGVGKLFF; cdr3_nt: TGCGCCAGCAGCCGGGAAGTGATACCGGGAGTCGGAAAACTGTTTTTT; clone_size: -; v_call: TRBV5-1; d_call: -; j_call: TRBJ1-4
cdr3_aa: CASSDYSYEQYF; cdr3_nt: TGCGCCAGTTCCGACTACTCCTACGAGCAGTACTTC; clone_size: -; v_call: TRBV4-1; d_call: -; j_call: TRBJ2-7
cdr3_aa: CASSLIDTDGYTF; cdr3_nt: TGTGCCAGCAGTTTAATTGACACGGATGGCTACACCTTC; clone_size: few; v_call: TRBV12-3/TRBV12-4; d_call: -; j_call: TRBJ1-2
cdr3_aa: CASSRGGPLTQYF; cdr3_nt: TGTGCCAGCAGCCGTGGGGGCCCATTAACGCAGTATTTT; clone_size: few; v_call: TRBV14; d_call: -; j_call: TRBJ2-3
cdr3_aa: CASGNSLGGSYNEQYF; cdr3_nt: TGTGCCAGCGGCAACAGTCTTGGGGGGAGCTACAATGAGCAGTACTTC; clone_size: few; v_call: TRBV9; d_call: -; j_call: TRBJ2-5
cdr3_aa: CASSTGYGNQPQHF; cdr3_nt: TGTGCCAGCAGCACAGGGTATGGCAATCAGCCCCAGCATTTT; clone_size: few; v_call: TRBV3-1; d_call: -; j_call: TRBJ1-5
cdr3_aa: CASSYAGTSGEQYF; cdr3_nt: TGTGCCAGCAGTTATGCGGGAACTTCGGGTGAGCAGTACTTC; clone_size: -; v_call: TRBV6-6; d_call: -; j_call: TRBJ2-7
cdr3_aa: CASSLGDREYEQYF; cdr3_nt: TGTGCCAGCAGCTTAGGGGACAGGGAATACGAGCAGTACTTC; clone_size: many; v_call: TRBV7-2; d_call: TRBD1; j_call: TRBJ2-7
cdr3_aa: CASSLLVYRSYNEQYF; cdr3_nt: TGCGCCAGCAGCTTGTTGGTCTACAGATCCTACAATGAGCAGTACTTC; clone_size: few; v_call: TRBV5-1; d_call: -; j_call: TRBJ2-7
cdr3_aa: CATSGTARRDYEQYF; cdr3_nt: TGTGCCACCAGTGGGACTGCCCGGAGGGACTACGAGCAGTACTTC; clone_size: -; v_call: TRBV24-1; d_call: -; j_call: TRBJ2-7
cdr3_aa: CASSQRETSSYNEQYF; cdr3_nt: TGTGCCAGCAGCCAAAGGGAGACCAGCTCCTACAATGAGCAGTACTTC; clone_size: -; v_call: TRBV12-3/TRBV12-4; d_call: -; j_call: TRBJ2-7
cdr3_aa: CATLKGTGGCISTDTQYF; cdr3_nt: TGTGCCACCCTTAAAGGGACAGGGGGCTGCATTAGCACAGATACGCAGTATTTT; clone_size: -; v_call: TRBV21-1; d_call: -; j_call: TRBJ2-3
cdr3_aa: CSAKDRGLRSSYEQYF; cdr3_nt: TGCAGTGCCAAGGACAGGGGGCTTCGGAGCTCCTACGAGCAGTACTTC; clone_size: few; v_call: TRBV20-1; d_call: TRBD1; j_call: TRBJ2-7
cdr3_aa: CASSSSGSYNSPLHF; cdr3_nt: TGTGCCAGCAGCTCCTCGGGCTCCTATAATTCACCCCTCCACTTT; clone_size: -; v_call: TRBV7-2; d_call: -; j_call: TRBJ1-6
cdr3_aa: CASSLEVGDSLYGYTF; cdr3_nt: TGTGCCAGCAGCTTAGAAGTAGGGGACAGCCTCTATGGCTACACCTTC; clone_size: many; v_call: TRBV7-2; d_call: TRBD1; j_call: TRBJ1-2
cdr3_aa: CASSRVLEQGASGELFF; cdr3_nt: TGTGCCAGCAGCCGAGTTTTGGAACAGGGGGCCTCCGGGGAGCTGTTTTTT; clone_size: -; v_call: TRBV4-2; d_call: TRBD1; j_call: TRBJ2-2
cdr3_aa: CSARGWDGYEQYF; cdr3_nt: TGCAGTGCTAGGGGCTGGGACGGCTACGAGCAGTACTTC; clone_size: -; v_call: TRBV20-1; d_call: -; j_call: TRBJ2-7
cdr3_aa: CASSATSGRVLGELFF; cdr3_nt: TGTGCCAGCAGCGCCACTAGCGGGAGGGTTCTGGGGGAGCTGTTTTTT; clone_size: -; v_call: TRBV11-2; d_call: TRBD2; j_call: TRBJ2-2
cdr3_aa: CASSLVGVRFEQYF; cdr3_nt: TGTGCCAGCAGCTTAGTGGGGGTTCGCTTCGAGCAGTACTTC; clone_size: -; v_call: TRBV7-8; d_call: -; j_call: TRBJ2-7
cdr3_aa: CSASRRRSQETQYF; cdr3_nt: TGCAGTGCTAGCCGACGGAGGTCCCAAGAGACCCAGTACTTC; clone_size: -; v_call: TRBV20-1; d_call: -; j_call: TRBJ2-5
cdr3_aa: CASSPQAGGAKTQYF; cdr3_nt: TGTGCCAGCAGCCCACAGGCAGGGGGCGCGAAGACCCAGTACTTC; clone_size: once; v_call: TRBV7-2; d_call: TRBD1; j_call: TRBJ2-5
cdr3_aa: CASSQDQAWTSGGGETQYF; cdr3_nt: TGTGCCAGCAGCCAAGATCAAGCGTGGACTAGCGGGGGTGGAGAGACCCAGTACTTC; clone_size: -; v_call: TRBV4-2; d_call: TRBD2; j_call: TRBJ2-5
cdr3_aa: CASSYSSRGMSGANVLTF; cdr3_nt: TGTGCCAGCAGTTACTCGTCCAGGGGGATGAGCGGGGCCAACGTCCTGACTTTC; clone_size: -; v_call: TRBV6-5; d_call: TRBD1; j_call: TRBJ2-6
cdr3_aa: CASSNGAGGVYEQYF; cdr3_nt: TGTGCCAGCAGCAATGGGGCAGGGGGTGTCTACGAGCAGTACTTC; clone_size: few; v_call: TRBV7-3; d_call: TRBD1; j_call: TRBJ2-7
cdr3_aa: CASSVYYEAFF; cdr3_nt: TGTGCCAGCAGTGTCTACTACGAAGCTTTCTTT; clone_size: -; v_call: TRBV25-1; d_call: -; j_call: TRBJ1-1